The present T cell receptor beta chain was sequenced within a study of T-cell memory formation after mild COVID-19. At least ten counts were recorded for this clonotype. CDR3 length equals 14 residues. V was shortened by 0 bases and J by 4 bases, with 10 bases between the two germline ends. Germline CDR1 is SGHVS and CDR2 is FNYEAQ. TCRdb redid the calling of the 5' RACE reads with MiXCR, one entry per CDR3 protein. The sample has 400,000 to 550,000 distinct CDR3 sequences, approximately 25% seen once. The chain combines TRBV7-6 with TRBJ2-7, with D possibly called TRBD1 or TRBD2 (5 bases each). Material for sequencing was PBMCs or a T cell subset sorted from them (not recorded which). The TCR was taken from an adult woman who had mild COVID-19 (a few samples of this study predate the infection). Cell type and time point are not known. Written as DNA, the CDR3 is TGTGCCAGCAGCTTAGCGGGGGAATCGTACGAGCAGTACTTC. Its protein product is CASSLAGESYEQYF.